The 4 T cell receptor beta chains below all came from one sample that was sequenced in a study of technical replicates of blood from a few donors. The assay was immunoSEQ multiplex PCR, and TCRdb's table has in-frame clones only and misses some. The table records roughly 100,000 clones, 95% to 97% of them present only once. What was sequenced was T cells isolated from PBMCs. These receptors all come from a human donor in good health.

The rearrangement uses TRBV27 and TRBJ2-7; no definite D call. The CDR3 contains 16 residues. V lost 5 bases and J 0 bases, leaving 17 bases between the germline ends. Germline V lookup: CDR1 MNHEY, CDR2 SMNVEV (reference sequence). The DNA for the CDR3 is TGTGCCAGCAGTCCCTCGTGGCTAGAAAGCTCCTACGAGCAGTACTTC. Its protein is CASSPSWLESSYEQYF.

The chain links TRBV5-1 to TRBJ2-1; 8 nucleotides agree with TRBD1. The V gene end was trimmed by 3 bases and the J gene end by 6 bases; junction bases not matched to a gene: 5. This CDR3 is 14 amino acids long. Germline V lookup: CDR1 SGHRS, CDR2 YFSETQ. The CDR3 sequence is CASSSQGASNEQFF. As DNA, the CDR3 is TGCGCCAGCAGCTCTCAGGGGGCTAGCAATGAGCAGTTCTTC.

Only one count was recorded for this clone. The rearrangement links TRBV4-3 to TRBJ2-7; 7 nucleotides align to TRBD2. V gave up 1 base and J gave up 2 bases; unmatched junction bases: 8. CDR1 is LGHNA and CDR2 is YSLEER in the germline V gene. The CDR3 totals 16 residues. The CDR3 DNA reads as TGCGCCAGCAGCCAAGGGCCGGCTAGCGGAACCTACGAGCAGTACTTC. Translation gives CASSQGPASGTYEQYF.

The chain couples TRBV28 to TRBJ1-1; no firm D call. Trimming pared 6 bases from V and 5 bases from J, leaving 10 bases between. CDR3 length: 12 amino acids. In germline, CDR1 is MDHEN, CDR2 SYDVKM. CDR3 region: CASRRGGTEAFF. CDR3 coding DNA: TGTGCCAGCAGGCGGGGTGGTACTGAAGCTTTCTTT.